This record covers a single TCR beta chain. Its antigen is as yet unknown. The data stem from a study of CD8 T cells in ankylosing spondylitis. Study observations and caveats: Clones linked to disease, bearing a CD8+ phenotype, were relatively rare in peripheral blood. Ankylosing spondylitis blood appeared to carry a characteristic TCR beta motif of eight or nine highly homologous variants. The study looked at matched synovial fluid samples from ankylosing spondylitis patients. Disease-linked clones were reported to be significantly enriched there.

Unmatched junction bases numbered 3, after V lost 7 bases and J lost 0 bases. The length of the CDR3 is 14 residues. Generation of TCR beta libraries employed quantitative 5'-RACE incorporating molecular barcodes. TCRdb reprocessed the 5' RACE reads via MiXCR and lists one record per CDR3 protein. The sample records 670,000 or so distinct CDR3 sequences, around 20% being singletons. The sequence came from a male donor with ankylosing spondylitis. The sequenced material came from blood, either unsorted or a sorted T cell fraction (not recorded which). The chain employs TRBV12-3 or TRBV12-4 and TRBJ1-3, with 7 bases identical to TRBD1. The CDR3, as DNA: TGTGCCAGCACAACAGGGGCCTCTGGAAACACCATATATTTT. It is translated as CASTTGASGNTIYF.